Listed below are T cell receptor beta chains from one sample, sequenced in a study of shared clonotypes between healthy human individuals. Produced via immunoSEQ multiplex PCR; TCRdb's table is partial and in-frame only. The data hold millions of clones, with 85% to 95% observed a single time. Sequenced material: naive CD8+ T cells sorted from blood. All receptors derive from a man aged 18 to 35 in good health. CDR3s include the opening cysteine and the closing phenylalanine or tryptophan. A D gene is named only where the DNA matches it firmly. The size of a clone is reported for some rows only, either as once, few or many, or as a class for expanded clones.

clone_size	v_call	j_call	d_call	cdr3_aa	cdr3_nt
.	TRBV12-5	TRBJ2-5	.	CASAIGFYETQYF	TGTGCTAGTGCCATAGGCTTCTACGAGACCCAGTACTTC
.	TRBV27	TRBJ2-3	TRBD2	CASRPGLAVTDTQYF	TGTGCCAGCAGACCTGGACTAGCGGTGACAGATACGCAGTATTTT
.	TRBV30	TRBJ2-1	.	CAWTGGDPYNEQFF	TGTGCCTGGACAGGAGGGGACCCTTACAATGAGCAGTTCTTC
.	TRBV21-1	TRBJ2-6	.	CASSNYRGELERFSGANVLTF	TGTGCCAGCAGCAATTATCGGGGGGAGTTGGAAAGGTTCTCTGGGGCCAACGTCCTGACTTTC
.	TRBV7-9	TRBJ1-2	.	CASSPGGEYIPLNYGYTF	TGTGCCAGCAGCCCGGGTGGGGAGTACATCCCTCTTAACTATGGCTACACCTTC
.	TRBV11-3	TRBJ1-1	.	CASSLGGEGTEAFF	TGTGCCAGCAGCTTAGGCGGGGAGGGCACTGAAGCTTTCTTT
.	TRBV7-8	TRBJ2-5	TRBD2	CASSFRLAGAQETQYF	TGTGCCAGCAGCTTCCGACTAGCGGGGGCCCAAGAGACCCAGTACTTC
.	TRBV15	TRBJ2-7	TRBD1	CATSGSRGRGQNEQYF	TGTGCCACCAGCGGATCGCGCGGCAGGGGGCAAAACGAGCAGTACTTC
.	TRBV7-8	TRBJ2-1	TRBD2	CASSLWLAGLSGTYEQFF	TGTGCCAGCAGCTTATGGCTAGCGGGTCTTTCAGGGACGTATGAGCAGTTCTTC
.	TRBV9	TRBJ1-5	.	CASSVGGSNQPQHF	TGTGCCAGCAGCGTAGGGGGGTCGAATCAGCCCCAGCATTTT
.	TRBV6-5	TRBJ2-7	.	CASGTSPYEQYF	TGTGCCAGCGGCACCTCTCCCTACGAGCAGTACTTC
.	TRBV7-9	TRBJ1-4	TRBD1	CASSPTGGYEKLFF	TGTGCCAGCAGCCCGACAGGGGGTTATGAAAAACTGTTTTTT
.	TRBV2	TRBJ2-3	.	CASSEIGDTQYF	TGTGCCAGCAGTGAGATTGGCGATACGCAGTATTTT
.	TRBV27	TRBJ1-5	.	CASSLMRNQPQHF	TGTGCCAGCAGTTTAATGCGGAATCAGCCCCAGCATTTT
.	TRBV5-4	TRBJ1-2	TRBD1	CASSLDRGVLYGYTF	TGTGCCAGCAGCTTGGACAGGGGGGTCTTGTATGGCTACACCTTC
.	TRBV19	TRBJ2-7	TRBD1	CASSGPTGLNEQYF	TGTGCCAGTAGTGGCCCGACAGGGTTGAACGAGCAGTACTTC
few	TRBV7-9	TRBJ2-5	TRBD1	CASSSPGQGAETQYF	TGTGCCAGCAGCTCCCCGGGACAGGGGGCAGAGACCCAGTACTTC
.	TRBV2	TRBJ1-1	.	CASSEGQRNTEAFF	TGTGCCAGCAGTGAGGGACAAAGGAACACTGAAGCTTTCTTT
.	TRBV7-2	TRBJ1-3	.	CASSLSTASGNTIYF	TGTGCCAGCAGCTTATCTACGGCTTCTGGAAACACCATATATTTT
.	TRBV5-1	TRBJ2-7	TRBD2	CASSGLATYEQYF	TGCGCCAGCTCGGGACTAGCCACATACGAGCAGTACTTC
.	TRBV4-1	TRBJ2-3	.	CASSQPGGPDTQYF	TGCGCCAGCAGCCAACCCGGAGGGCCGGATACGCAGTATTTT
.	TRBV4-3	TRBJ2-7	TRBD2	CASSQEASGSHEQYF	TGCGCCAGCAGCCAAGAGGCTAGCGGGAGCCACGAGCAGTACTTC
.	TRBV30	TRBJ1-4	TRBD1	CAWRGQGTTEKLFF	TGTGCCTGGAGGGGACAGGGGACGACGGAAAAACTGTTTTTT
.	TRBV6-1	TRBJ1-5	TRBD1	CASSEQTGPGNQPQHF	TGTGCCAGCAGTGAACAGACAGGGCCAGGCAATCAGCCCCAGCATTTT
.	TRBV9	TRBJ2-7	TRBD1	CASGRTGGEQYF	TGTGCCAGCGGGCGGACAGGCGGCGAGCAGTACTTC
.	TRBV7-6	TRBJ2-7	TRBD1	CASSLGDRGSEQYF	TGTGCCAGCAGCTTAGGGGACAGGGGAAGCGAGCAGTACTTC
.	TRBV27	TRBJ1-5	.	CASSSGVNQPQHF	TGTGCCAGCTCCTCGGGGGTAAATCAGCCCCAGCATTTT
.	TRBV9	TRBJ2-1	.	CASSVGVAVEQFF	TGTGCCAGCAGCGTAGGGGTGGCAGTTGAGCAGTTCTTC
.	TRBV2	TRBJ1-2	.	CASSEATAPEVNYGYTF	TGTGCCAGCAGTGAGGCGACAGCGCCTGAGGTGAACTATGGCTACACCTTC
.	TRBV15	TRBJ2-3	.	CATSRESFQGTDTQYF	TGTGCCACCAGCAGAGAATCCTTCCAGGGGACAGATACGCAGTATTTT
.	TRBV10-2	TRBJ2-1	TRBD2	CASSGLDSGGADEQFF	TGCGCCAGCAGTGGTTTGGATAGCGGGGGGGCCGATGAGCAGTTCTTC
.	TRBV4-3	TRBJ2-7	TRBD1	CASSLDRGSSYEQYF	TGCGCCAGCAGCTTAGACAGGGGTTCCTCCTACGAGCAGTACTTC
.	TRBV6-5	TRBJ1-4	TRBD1	CASSYYEDRAGEKLFF	TGTGCCAGCAGTTACTACGAGGACAGGGCGGGCGAAAAACTGTTTTTT
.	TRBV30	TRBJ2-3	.	CAWTFGVLTDTQYF	TGTGCCTGGACCTTCGGGGTCCTTACAGATACGCAGTATTTT
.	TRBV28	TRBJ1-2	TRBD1	CASSPPGQGAGYGYTF	TGTGCCAGCAGTCCGCCGGGACAGGGGGCAGGTTATGGCTACACCTTC
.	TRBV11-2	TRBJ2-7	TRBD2	CASSLVASGSNEQYF	TGTGCCAGCAGCTTAGTGGCTAGCGGGAGCAACGAGCAGTACTTC
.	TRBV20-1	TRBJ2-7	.	CSALDLGEQYF	TGCAGTGCTTTGGACCTAGGTGAGCAGTACTTC
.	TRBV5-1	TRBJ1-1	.	CASRPHTGSNTEAFF	TGCGCCAGCAGGCCTCATACAGGGTCGAACACTGAAGCTTTCTTT
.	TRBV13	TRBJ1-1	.	CASSLGGRGTEAFF	TGTGCCAGCAGCTTAGGAGGCCGGGGCACTGAAGCTTTCTTT
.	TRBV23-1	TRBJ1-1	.	CASSLKFRIDGEAFF	TGCGCCAGCAGTCTCAAATTCAGAATTGACGGTGAAGCTTTCTTT
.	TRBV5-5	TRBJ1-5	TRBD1	CASSLGTGPHQPQHF	TGTGCCAGCAGCTTGGGGACAGGGCCCCATCAGCCCCAGCATTTT
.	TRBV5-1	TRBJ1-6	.	CASSLTGPPQPLHF	TGCGCCAGCAGCTTGACGGGCCCCCCGCAGCCCCTCCACTTT
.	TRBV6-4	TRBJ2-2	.	CASSDTNTGELFF	TGTGCCAGCAGTGATACCAACACCGGGGAGCTGTTTTTT
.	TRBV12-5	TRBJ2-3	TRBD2	CASGRPTSGTTDTQYF	TGTGCTAGTGGTCGCCCGACTAGCGGAACCACAGATACGCAGTATTTT
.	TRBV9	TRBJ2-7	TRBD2	CASSISGTSGAYEQYF	TGTGCCAGCAGCATTTCCGGGACTAGCGGAGCCTACGAGCAGTACTTC
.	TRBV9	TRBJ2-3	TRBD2	CASSEGTSGSADTQYF	TGTGCCAGCAGCGAGGGGACTAGCGGGAGTGCAGATACGCAGTATTTT
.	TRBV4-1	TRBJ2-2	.	CASSQERLVDGELFF	TGCGCCAGCAGCCAGGAACGACTAGTCGACGGGGAGCTGTTTTTT
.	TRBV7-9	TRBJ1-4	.	CASSSRQDPNEKLFF	TGTGCCAGCAGCTCCCGACAGGACCCTAATGAAAAACTGTTTTTT
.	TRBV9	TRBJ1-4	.	CASSVAGIGNEKLFF	TGTGCCAGCAGCGTAGCGGGGATCGGGAATGAAAAACTGTTTTTT
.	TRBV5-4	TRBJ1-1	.	CASSPGTLEAFF	TGTGCCAGCAGCCCTGGTACCCTGGAAGCTTTCTTT
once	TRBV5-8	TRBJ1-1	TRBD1	CASSLGTGRNTEAFF	TGTGCCAGCAGCTTGGGGACAGGGCGGAACACTGAAGCTTTCTTT